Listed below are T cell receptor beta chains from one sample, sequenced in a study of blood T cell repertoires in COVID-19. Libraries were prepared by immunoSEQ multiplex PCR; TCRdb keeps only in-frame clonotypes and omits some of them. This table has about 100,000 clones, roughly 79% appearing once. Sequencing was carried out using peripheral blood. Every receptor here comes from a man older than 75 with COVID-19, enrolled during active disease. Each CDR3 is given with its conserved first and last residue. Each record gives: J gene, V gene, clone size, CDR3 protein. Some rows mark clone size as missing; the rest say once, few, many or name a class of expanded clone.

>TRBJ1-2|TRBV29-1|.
CSALKTSSSNYGYTF
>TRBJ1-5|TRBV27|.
CANSSPGEIGQPQHF
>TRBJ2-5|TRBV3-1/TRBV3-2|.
CASGTRGGGETQYF
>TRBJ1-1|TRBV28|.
CASALDRNTEAFF
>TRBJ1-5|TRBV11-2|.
CASSQGQGQSNQPQHF
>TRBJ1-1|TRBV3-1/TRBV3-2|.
CASSHARQGRDTEAFF
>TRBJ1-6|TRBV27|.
CASSPRPPGGVNNSPLHF
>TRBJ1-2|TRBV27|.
CASSLGTSYGYTF
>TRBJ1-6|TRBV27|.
CASRQDPRNNSPLHF
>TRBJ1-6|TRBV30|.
CAWSLSGISYNSPLHF
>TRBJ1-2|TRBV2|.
CASSVDRATAHGYTF
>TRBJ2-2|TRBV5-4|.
CASSFQAAGAGELFF
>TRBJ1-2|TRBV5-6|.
CASSLVAGRGRYGYTF
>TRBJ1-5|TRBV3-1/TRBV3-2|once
CASSQASHSNQPQHF
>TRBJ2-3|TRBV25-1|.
CASSRAGNEGTDTQYF
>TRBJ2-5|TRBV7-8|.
CASSFELARETQYF
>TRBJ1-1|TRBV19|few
CASSIPREDTEAFF
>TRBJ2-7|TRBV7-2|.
CASSFSRGYEQYF
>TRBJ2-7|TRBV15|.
CATSRDRMTYEQYF
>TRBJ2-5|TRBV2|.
CASSFGLEAQYF
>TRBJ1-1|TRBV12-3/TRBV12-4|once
CASSFRWSTEAFF
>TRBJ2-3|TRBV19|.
CASGPTNTGGPDTQYF
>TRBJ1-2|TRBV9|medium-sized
CASSTRDYYGYTF
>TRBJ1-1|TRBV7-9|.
CASSPYSGTGVKTEAFF
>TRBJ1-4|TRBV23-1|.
CAGTPRGLEKLFF
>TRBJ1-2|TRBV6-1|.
CASSEQGGPYGYTF
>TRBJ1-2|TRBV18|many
CASSPRKQGIGYTF
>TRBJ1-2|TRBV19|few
CASRRGTTSNYGYTF
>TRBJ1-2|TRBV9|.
CASSTRGGGYTF
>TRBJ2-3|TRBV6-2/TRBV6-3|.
CASSRQGVADTQYF
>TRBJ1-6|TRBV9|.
CASSVDGSSYNSPLHF
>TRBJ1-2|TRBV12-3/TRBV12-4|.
CASSFNRGGGYTF
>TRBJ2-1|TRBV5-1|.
CASSPVGQGVYNEQFF
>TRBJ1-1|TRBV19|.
CASSIGGRVNTEAFF
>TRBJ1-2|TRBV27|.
CASRDSINTRYGYTF
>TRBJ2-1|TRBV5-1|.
CASSFGGLGYEQFF
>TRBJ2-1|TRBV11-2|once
CASSLGGLTTSEQFF
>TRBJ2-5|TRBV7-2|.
CASSPETNRGGTQYF
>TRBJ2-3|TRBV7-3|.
CASSLNGLSTDTQYF
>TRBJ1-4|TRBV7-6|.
CASSLSSTAREKLFF
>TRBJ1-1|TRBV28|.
CASRHPGTGFGTEAFF
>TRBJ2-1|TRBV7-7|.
CASSLAQVSEQFF
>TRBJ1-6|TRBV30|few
CAWSLRPGLTGSYNSPLHF
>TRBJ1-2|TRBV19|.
CASRSIDGAYYGYTF
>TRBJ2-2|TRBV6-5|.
CASSGRATGELFF
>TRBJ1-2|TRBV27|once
CASSLRSGNGYTF